This T cell receptor (beta chain) derives from a study of T cell clonotyping in hematopoietic cell transplantation. Points from the study as a whole: Cells were unsorted, so CD4 and CD8 contributions were not separated.

With respect to this clone: The antigen is undetermined.

Method: immunoSEQ multiplex PCR; TCRdb's copy keeps in-frame clones and lacks some. The profile shows about 36,000 clones, around nine tenths of them singletons. J was trimmed by 11 bases and V by 0 bases; bases with no gene match: 14. CDR3 length equals 17 residues. CDR1 MGHRA and CDR2 YSYEKL come from the germline V gene. The TCR originated in a woman aged 40 to 50 in good health. Some clones in this sample may be carry-over from other donors' samples. The V gene is TRBV4-1, the J gene TRBJ2-1, with TRBD2 matching over 9 bases. The sample comprised peripheral blood mononuclear cells. CDR3 sequence: CASSQDGLAGSPSKQFF. The CDR3 region has the DNA TGCGCCAGCAGCCAAGATGGGCTAGCGGGATCTCCCTCCAAGCAGTTCTTC.